A selection of T cell receptor beta chains follows, all from one sample in a study of T cell clones after liver transplantation. Produced via immunoSEQ multiplex PCR; TCRdb's table is partial and in-frame only. The data show roughly 100,000 clones, 80% to 90% seen once. Source: CD4+ T cells from blood, taken around 44 months after liver transplant. All receptors come from a human patient who received a liver transplant. Some T cells may trace back to the graft donor. CDR3s include the opening cysteine and the closing phenylalanine or tryptophan. D genes are given only for firm matches. Size is stated for part of the rows, as once, few or many counts, or as a class when the clone is expanded.

>-|TRBV30|TRBJ1-4|-
CAWSLTGATNEKLFF
TGTGCCTGGAGTCTGACAGGCGCAACTAATGAAAAACTGTTTTTT
>TRBD1|TRBV4-2|TRBJ1-2|-
CASSLDGTENNYGYTF
TGTGCCAGCAGCCTGGACGGGACAGAAAATAACTATGGCTACACCTTC
>TRBD2|TRBV7-6|TRBJ2-7|-
CASSLSPPAGVVEQYF
TGTGCCAGCAGCTTAAGCCCCCCGGCGGGAGTTGTCGAGCAGTACTTC
>-|TRBV5-1|TRBJ1-5|-
CASEPRRGSNQPQHF
TGCGCCAGCGAGCCGAGACGGGGGAGCAATCAGCCCCAGCATTTT
>TRBD2|TRBV30|TRBJ2-3|-
CAGDLTSASTDTQYF
TGTGCCGGGGATCTGACTAGCGCTAGCACAGATACGCAGTATTTT
>-|TRBV5-1|TRBJ2-1|-
CASSSLLGGEQFF
TGCGCCAGCAGTTCGCTATTAGGGGGTGAGCAGTTCTTC
>-|TRBV28|TRBJ1-2|-
CASSFPGTSNYGYTF
TGTGCCAGCAGTTTCCCCGGGACCTCTAACTATGGCTACACCTTC
>-|TRBV5-6|TRBJ1-2|-
CASSLALPTNYGYTF
TGTGCCAGCAGCTTGGCCCTTCCTACAAACTATGGCTACACCTTC
>TRBD1|TRBV19|TRBJ2-2|-
CASSIFQGATGELFF
TGTGCCAGTAGTATCTTTCAGGGGGCGACCGGGGAGCTGTTTTTT
>-|TRBV11-2|TRBJ1-2|-
CASSPASGRDGYTF
TGTGCCAGCAGCCCCGCTAGCGGCCGGGATGGCTACACCTTC
>TRBD1|TRBV19|TRBJ1-4|-
CASTGTGVEKLFF
TGTGCCAGTACCGGGACAGGTGTGGAAAAACTGTTTTTT
>-|TRBV7-2|TRBJ1-5|-
CASGKGRYSNQPQHF
TGTGCCAGCGGCAAGGGCCGATATAGCAATCAGCCCCAGCATTTT
>TRBD1|TRBV28|TRBJ1-2|-
CASSSTRDRVGYGYTF
TGTGCCAGCAGTTCGACCCGGGACAGGGTCGGCTATGGCTACACCTTC
>TRBD1|TRBV19|TRBJ2-1|-
CASSTAGGSSPYNEQFF
TGTGCCAGTAGTACCGCAGGGGGCTCGTCCCCTTACAATGAGCAGTTCTTC
>-|TRBV27|TRBJ2-3|-
CASSSEGLRTDTQYF
TGTGCCAGCAGCAGTGAGGGACTTCGCACAGATACGCAGTATTTT
>TRBD1|TRBV28|TRBJ2-1|-
CASSFPGQGREQFF
TGTGCCAGCAGTTTCCCGGGACAGGGCCGTGAGCAGTTCTTC
>-|TRBV25-1|TRBJ1-6|-
CASSEYRNSPLHF
TGTGCCAGCAGTGAATACAGGAATTCACCCCTCCACTTT
>-|TRBV27|TRBJ1-1|-
CASSFWESGRAEAFF
TGTGCCAGCAGTTTCTGGGAGTCAGGGCGAGCGGAAGCTTTCTTT
>-|TRBV11-2|TRBJ1-1|-
CASSLRPEANEAFF
TGTGCCAGCAGCTTAAGACCAGAGGCCAATGAAGCTTTCTTT
>-|TRBV19|TRBJ1-2|-
CASSSTVIPFYGYTF
TGTGCCAGTAGTTCGACAGTGATACCCTTCTATGGCTACACCTTC
>-|TRBV10-1|TRBJ1-1|few
CASRARDGTEAFF
TGCGCCAGCAGGGCCAGGGATGGCACTGAAGCTTTCTTT
>TRBD2|TRBV6-1|TRBJ2-1|few
CASTGLAGEEQFF
TGTGCCAGCACGGGACTAGCGGGGGAAGAGCAGTTCTTC
>-|TRBV28|TRBJ1-5|-
CASSLRTQYSNQPQHF
TGTGCCAGCAGTTTACGGACACAATATAGCAATCAGCCCCAGCATTTT
>-|TRBV5-1|TRBJ1-3|-
CASSLALSGNTIYF
TGCGCCAGCAGCTTGGCCCTCTCTGGAAACACCATATATTTT
>TRBD1|TRBV27|TRBJ2-7|-
CASGIPGQAYEQYF
TGTGCCAGCGGGATTCCGGGACAGGCCTACGAGCAGTACTTC
>-|TRBV6-5|TRBJ1-3|once
CASSRDSGNTIYF
TGTGCCAGCAGTCGGGACTCTGGAAACACCATATATTTT
>TRBD2|TRBV11-2|TRBJ2-1|-
CASSLLAGGTNEQFF
TGTGCCAGCAGCTTACTGGCGGGAGGGACAAATGAGCAGTTCTTC
>TRBD1|TRBV9|TRBJ2-3|-
CASSETQGAGSTDTQYF
TGTGCCAGCAGCGAGACCCAGGGGGCTGGTAGCACAGATACGCAGTATTTT
>TRBD2|TRBV6-7|TRBJ2-4|-
CASPGLPGLLGEGSKNIQYF
TGTGCCAGCCCGGGACTCCCGGGACTACTGGGGGAGGGTTCCAAAAACATTCAGTACTTC
>-|TRBV5-1|TRBJ2-1|-
CASSHATVNNEQFF
TGCGCCAGCAGCCACGCGACAGTAAACAATGAGCAGTTCTTC
>-|TRBV11-3|TRBJ1-3|-
CASSPGTNPSGNTIYF
TGTGCCAGCAGCCCAGGGACAAACCCATCTGGAAACACCATATATTTT
>-|TRBV5-1|TRBJ2-7|-
CASKSGTTSYEQYF
TGCGCCAGCAAATCGGGCACCACCTCCTACGAGCAGTACTTC
>-|TRBV4-1|TRBJ1-5|-
CASSQEDRRNQPQHF
TGCGCCAGCAGCCAAGAGGACCGCCGCAATCAGCCCCAGCATTTT
>-|TRBV6-1|TRBJ1-6|few
CASSPSLSPLHF
TGTGCCAGCTCTCCCTCGCTTTCACCCCTCCACTTT
>TRBD2|TRBV6-6|TRBJ2-2|-
CASSAWAGGTAGELFF
TGTGCCAGCAGTGCCTGGGCGGGGGGAACCGCCGGGGAGCTGTTTTTT
>TRBD1|TRBV25-1|TRBJ1-2|-
CASSELGQGATLAGYTF
TGTGCCAGCAGTGAATTGGGACAGGGGGCCACACTAGCTGGCTACACCTTC
>TRBD2|TRBV15|TRBJ2-7|-
CATSRGGTSGLYEQYF
TGTGCCACCAGCAGAGGGGGGACTAGCGGGTTATACGAGCAGTACTTC
>TRBD2|TRBV4-3|TRBJ2-3|-
CASSQVPHPGLGTDTQYF
TGCGCCAGCAGCCAAGTGCCCCACCCGGGACTAGGGACAGATACGCAGTATTTT
>-|TRBV7-6|TRBJ2-5|-
CASSSSRGIGETQYF
TGTGCCAGCAGCTCGTCGAGGGGGATTGGGGAGACCCAGTACTTC
>-|TRBV19|TRBJ2-3|-
CASSIAGPDTQYF
TGTGCCAGTAGTATAGCTGGCCCAGATACGCAGTATTTT
>TRBD1|TRBV19|TRBJ1-5|-
CASSNRGQDQPQHF
TGTGCCAGTAGTAACAGGGGCCAAGATCAGCCCCAGCATTTT
>TRBD2|TRBV4-2|TRBJ2-3|-
CASSQDRGGGMDTQYF
TGTGCCAGCAGCCAAGATCGAGGCGGGGGTATGGATACGCAGTATTTT
>-|TRBV5-1|TRBJ2-1|-
CASSPNRNEQFF
TGCGCCAGCAGCCCCAATCGAAATGAGCAGTTCTTC
>-|TRBV7-3|TRBJ2-3|-
CASSVNRVIGADTQYF
TGTGCCAGCAGCGTAAACCGGGTTATAGGAGCAGATACGCAGTATTTT
>TRBD1|TRBV18|TRBJ2-1|-
CASSPPGTRGYNEQFF
TGTGCCAGCTCACCACCGGGGACCAGGGGGTACAATGAGCAGTTCTTC
>-|TRBV28|TRBJ2-7|-
CASSPRFTGPYEQYF
TGTGCCAGCAGCCCGCGTTTCACCGGACCCTACGAGCAGTACTTC
>-|TRBV6-5|TRBJ1-4|-
CASSYSRGAYEKLFF
TGTGCCAGCAGTTACTCCCGGGGAGCGTATGAAAAACTGTTTTTT
>TRBD1|TRBV11-2|TRBJ1-5|-
CASSLAGQGANNQPQHF
TGTGCCAGCAGCTTAGCGGGACAGGGGGCGAACAATCAGCCCCAGCATTTT
>-|TRBV2|TRBJ1-1|-
CASSLTHLNTEAFF
TGTGCCAGCAGCTTGACTCATTTGAACACTGAAGCTTTCTTT
>TRBD1|TRBV7-6|TRBJ1-2|-
CASSLGQGIYGYTF
TGTGCCAGCAGCTTAGGACAGGGGATCTATGGCTACACCTTC
>TRBD1|TRBV15|TRBJ2-1|-
CATSRVGTERREQFF
TGTGCCACCAGCAGAGTTGGGACAGAGAGGAGAGAGCAGTTCTTC
>-|TRBV5-4|TRBJ1-1|-
CASSRRASDRPEAFF
TGTGCCAGCAGCCGTAGAGCCTCAGACAGACCTGAAGCTTTCTTT
>-|TRBV23-1|TRBJ1-1|-
CASSREGLKMNTEAFF
TGCGCCAGCAGTCGGGAGGGGTTGAAGATGAACACTGAAGCTTTCTTT
>TRBD1|TRBV18|TRBJ1-5|-
CASSPQGGTAQHF
TGTGCCAGCTCACCACAGGGGGGGACAGCCCAGCATTTT
>TRBD1|TRBV5-4|TRBJ2-7|-
CASSSGTGGYEQYF
TGTGCCAGCAGCTCTGGGACAGGGGGCTACGAGCAGTACTTC
>-|TRBV5-6|TRBJ1-1|-
CASSLGRTEAFF
TGTGCCAGCAGCTTGGGGCGCACTGAAGCTTTCTTT
>TRBD1|TRBV4-2|TRBJ2-7|-
CASSHQAGTGVSYEQYF
TGTGCCAGCAGCCACCAAGCCGGGACAGGGGTTTCCTACGAGCAGTACTTC